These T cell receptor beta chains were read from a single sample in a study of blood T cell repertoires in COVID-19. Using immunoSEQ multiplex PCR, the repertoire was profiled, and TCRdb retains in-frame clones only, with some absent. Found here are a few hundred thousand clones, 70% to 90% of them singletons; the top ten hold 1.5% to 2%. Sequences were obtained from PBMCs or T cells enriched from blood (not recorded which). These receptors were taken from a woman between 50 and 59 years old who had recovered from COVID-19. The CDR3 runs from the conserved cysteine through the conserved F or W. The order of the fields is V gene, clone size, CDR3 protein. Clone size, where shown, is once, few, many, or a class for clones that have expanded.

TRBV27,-,CASRGLGTGHNQPQHF
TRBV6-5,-,CASKAQGYHNSPLHF
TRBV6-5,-,CASSYILQRSYNEQFF
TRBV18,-,CASSIGLAGVEQYF
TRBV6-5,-,CASSYSGQASQPQHF
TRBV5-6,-,CASRREPYEQYF
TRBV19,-,CASSDRGHSYEQYF
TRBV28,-,CASSLVGGGNTEAFF
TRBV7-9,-,CASSLSRGAMNTEAFF
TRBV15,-,CATSRDPGRGLLTDTQYF
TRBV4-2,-,CASSQERANSGNTIYF
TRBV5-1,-,CASSLAGRTQETQYF
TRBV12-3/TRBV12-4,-,CASSLTELYGYTF
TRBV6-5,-,CASSLYRGAEAFF
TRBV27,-,CASSKGHSLTQHF
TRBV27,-,CASNSRKNEQFF
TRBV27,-,CASRIDRSGTEAFF
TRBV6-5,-,CASSPGRSEAFF
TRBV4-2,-,CASSRLAATYEQYF
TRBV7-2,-,CASSLRWATDTQYF
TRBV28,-,CASSPSGEPSTDTQYF
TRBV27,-,CASSPGQYYEQYF
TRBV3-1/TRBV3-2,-,CASSPSSSGLAIYEQYF
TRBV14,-,CASSHLTSGRVYEQYF
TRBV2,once,CASSRQGANEKLFF
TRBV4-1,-,CASSQRQAGAGELFF
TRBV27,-,CASRPDRGGWMETQYF
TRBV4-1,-,CASSQDGRGTGNTIYF
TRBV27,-,CASRTGMGTSLHF
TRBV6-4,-,CASSRGINYGYTF
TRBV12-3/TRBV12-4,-,CASSFQMDYGYTF
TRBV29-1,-,CSAGQFNQPQHF
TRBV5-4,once,CASSSGAQGSPLNSPLHF
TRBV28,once,CASSPSSVGEQYF
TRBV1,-,CTSSHEGQVSYEQYF
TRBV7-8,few,CASSLGQGAYEQYF
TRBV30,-,CAWSLRGSGNTIYF
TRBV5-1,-,CASSGAGGPGEQFF
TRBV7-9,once,CASSLMGLAGVNEQFF
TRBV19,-,CASSRAGVSYEQYF
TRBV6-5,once,CASRGGQETQYF
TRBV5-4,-,CASSLDPGSSYNEQFF
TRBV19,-,CASRHYNQPQHF
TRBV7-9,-,CASGDWGEQFF
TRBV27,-,CASSLSIVAGVGGDTQYF
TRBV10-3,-,CAISFRDSGSEAFF
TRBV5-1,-,CASSRTTGVTEAFF
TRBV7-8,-,CASSQGQGRYGNTIYF